This paragraph reports one TCR beta chain. This sample was included in a study of OX40 agonist ivuxolimab in advanced cancers. Profiled with immunoSEQ multiplex PCR; TCRdb holds only in-frame clones, not every one. This table holds about 68,000 clones, roughly nine tenths found once. This receptor was obtained from an adult with an advanced solid tumor such as melanoma, head and neck, liver or kidney cancer. Here the sequenced sample was CD4+ or CD8+ T cells sorted from blood, taken in a trial of the OX40 agonist ivuxolimab.

The CDR3 protein is CASSLTGDSNQPQHF. CDR3 DNA: TGCGCCAGCAGCCTTACAGGGGATAGCAATCAGCCCCAGCATTTT. The genes are TRBV5-1 and TRBJ1-5; 7 bases fit TRBD1. Germline V gene sequence: CDR1 SGHRS, CDR2 YFSETQ. V was pared by 4 bases and J by 0 bases, with 4 bases of the junction left unmatched. There are 15 residues in the CDR3.